This TCR beta chain was found in a study of T cell responses to AZD1222 COVID-19 vaccine. Study in general: Second-dose intervals of approximately 4 or approximately 12 weeks were pooled.

The method was immunoSEQ multiplex PCR; TCRdb's version includes in-frame clones alone and lacks a portion of them. The sample includes some 99,000 clones, about 85% of them seen just once. Trimming cost V 0 bases and J 3 bases, with 10 bases left between them. The germline CDR1 and CDR2 sequences are SGHRS and YFSETQ. There are 15 residues in the CDR3. This clone has a handful of counts. The chain carries TRBV5-1 and TRBJ1-3, with D unresolved. Material: peripheral blood, obtained on day 0 of AZD1222 vaccination. The sequence was collected from an adult in good health. The CDR3 nucleotides are TGCGCCAGCAGCTTGGAGCCCCTGGGTGGAAACACCATATATTTT. Translating it yields CASSLEPLGGNTIYF.